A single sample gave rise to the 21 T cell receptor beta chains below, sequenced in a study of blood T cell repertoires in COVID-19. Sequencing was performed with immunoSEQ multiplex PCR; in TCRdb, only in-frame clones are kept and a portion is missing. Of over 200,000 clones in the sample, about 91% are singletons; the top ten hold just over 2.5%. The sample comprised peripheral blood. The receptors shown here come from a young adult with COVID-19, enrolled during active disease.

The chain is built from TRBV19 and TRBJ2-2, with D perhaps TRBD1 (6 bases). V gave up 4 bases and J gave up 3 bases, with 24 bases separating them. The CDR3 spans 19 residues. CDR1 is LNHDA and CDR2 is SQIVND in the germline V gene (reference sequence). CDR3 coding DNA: TGTGCCAGTAGTAAATCGGGCAGGGGAGCCTACCCCGACACCGGGGAGCTGTTTTTT. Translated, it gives CASSKSGRGAYPDTGELFF.

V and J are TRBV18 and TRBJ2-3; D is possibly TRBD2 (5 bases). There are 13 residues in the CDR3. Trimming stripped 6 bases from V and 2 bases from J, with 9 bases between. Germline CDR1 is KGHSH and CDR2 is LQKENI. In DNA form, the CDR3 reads TGTGCCAGCTCGAGGACTTTCACAGATACGCAGTATTTT. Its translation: CASSRTFTDTQYF.

The CDR3 region has the DNA TGTGCCAGCAGCTCAGGGGGCTTTGGCAATCAGCCCCAGCATTTT. This gives the protein CASSSGGFGNQPQHF. The V call is TRBV3-1 (or the pseudogene TRBV3-2), the J call TRBJ1-5; 8 nucleotides line up with TRBD1. CDR3 size: 15 residues. Unmatched junction bases numbered 5, after V lost 5 bases and J lost 2 bases. Germline values: CDR1 LGHDT, CDR2 YNNKEL (reference sequence).

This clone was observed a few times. This CDR3 is CASGPGGGHQPQHF. In DNA form, the CDR3 reads TGTGCCAGCGGACCCGGGGGGGGTCATCAGCCCCAGCATTTT. The V gene is TRBV9, the J gene TRBJ1-5, with D perhaps matching TRBD1 (5 bases). The CDR3 has 14 amino acids. Trimming shortened V by 7 bases and J by 5 bases, and 16 bases separated the two germline ends. Per germline, CDR1 SGDLS and CDR2 YYNGEE.

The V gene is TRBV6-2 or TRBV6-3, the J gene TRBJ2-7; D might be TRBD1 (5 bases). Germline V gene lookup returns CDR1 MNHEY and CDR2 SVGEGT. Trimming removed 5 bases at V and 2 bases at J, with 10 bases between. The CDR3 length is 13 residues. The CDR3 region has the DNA TGTGCCAGCAGTCAAGACAGTCCCTACGAGCAGTACTTC. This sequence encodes CASSQDSPYEQYF.

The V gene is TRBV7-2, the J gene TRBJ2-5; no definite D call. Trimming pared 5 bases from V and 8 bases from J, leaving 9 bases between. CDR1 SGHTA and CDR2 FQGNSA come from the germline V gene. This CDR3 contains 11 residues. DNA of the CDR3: TGTGCCAGCAGCCTGGCTTTAACCCAGTACTTC. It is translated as CASSLALTQYF.

CDR3 in amino acids: CASSLNRPFEYNEQFF. The CDR3 nucleotides read TGTGCCAGCAGCCTTAACAGGCCTTTTGAATACAATGAGCAGTTCTTC. The rearrangement joins TRBV6-4 to TRBJ2-1, with D maybe TRBD1 (5 bases). V was trimmed by 6 bases and J by 4 bases, leaving 19 bases between them. Germline CDR1 and CDR2: MRHNA and SNTAGT. This CDR3 contains 16 residues.

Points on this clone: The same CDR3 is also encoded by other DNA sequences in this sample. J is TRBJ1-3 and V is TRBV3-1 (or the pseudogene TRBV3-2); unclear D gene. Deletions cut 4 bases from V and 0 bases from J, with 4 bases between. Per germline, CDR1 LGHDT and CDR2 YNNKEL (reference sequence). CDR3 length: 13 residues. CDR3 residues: CASSPSSGNTIYF. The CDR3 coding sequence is TGTGCCAGCAGCCCCTCCTCTGGAAACACCATATATTTT.

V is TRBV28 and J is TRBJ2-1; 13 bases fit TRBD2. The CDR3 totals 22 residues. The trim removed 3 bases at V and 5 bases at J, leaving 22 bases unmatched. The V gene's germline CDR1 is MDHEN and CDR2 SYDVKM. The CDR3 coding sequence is TGTGCCAGCAGTTTTCGACTCCCCACACAAACCTTACTAGCGGGAGGGCACAATGAGCAGTTCTTC. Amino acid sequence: CASSFRLPTQTLLAGGHNEQFF.

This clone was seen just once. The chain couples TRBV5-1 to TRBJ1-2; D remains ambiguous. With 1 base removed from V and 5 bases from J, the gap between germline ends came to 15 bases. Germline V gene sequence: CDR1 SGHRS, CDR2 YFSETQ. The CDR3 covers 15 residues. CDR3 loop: CASSLHSQSTYGYTF. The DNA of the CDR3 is TGCGCCAGCAGCTTGCATTCACAGTCAACTTATGGCTACACCTTC.

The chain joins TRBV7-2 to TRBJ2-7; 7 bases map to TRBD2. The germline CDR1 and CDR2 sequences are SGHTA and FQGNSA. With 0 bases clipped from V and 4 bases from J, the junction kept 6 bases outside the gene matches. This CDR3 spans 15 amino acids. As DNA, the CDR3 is TGTGCCAGCAGCTTAGCCGGTCTAGCGGAATACGAGCAGTACTTC. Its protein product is CASSLAGLAEYEQYF.

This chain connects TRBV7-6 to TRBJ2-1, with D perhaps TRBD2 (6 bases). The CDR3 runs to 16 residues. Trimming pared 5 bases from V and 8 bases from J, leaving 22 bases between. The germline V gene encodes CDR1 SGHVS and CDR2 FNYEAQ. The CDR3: CASSHPSGLEGDEQFF. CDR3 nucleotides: TGTGCCAGCAGCCATCCCTCGGGACTCGAAGGCGATGAGCAGTTCTTC.

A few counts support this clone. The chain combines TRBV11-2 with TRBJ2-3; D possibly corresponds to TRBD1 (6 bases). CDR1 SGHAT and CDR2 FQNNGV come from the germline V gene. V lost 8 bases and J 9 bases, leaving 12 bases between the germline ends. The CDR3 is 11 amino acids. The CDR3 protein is CASQGQLTQYF. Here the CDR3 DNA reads TGTGCCAGCCAGGGACAACTCACGCAGTATTTT.

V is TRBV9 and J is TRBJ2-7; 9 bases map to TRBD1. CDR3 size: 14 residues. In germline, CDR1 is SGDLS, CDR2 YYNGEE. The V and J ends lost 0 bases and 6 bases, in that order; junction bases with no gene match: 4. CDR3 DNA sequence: TGTGCCAGCAGCGTAGCCGGGACAGGGACCGAGCAGTACTTC. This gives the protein CASSVAGTGTEQYF.

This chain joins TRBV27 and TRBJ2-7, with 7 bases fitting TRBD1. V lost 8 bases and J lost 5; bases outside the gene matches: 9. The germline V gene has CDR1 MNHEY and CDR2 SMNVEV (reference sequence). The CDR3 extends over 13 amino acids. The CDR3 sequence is CASGVDRANEQYF. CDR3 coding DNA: TGTGCCAGCGGGGTAGACAGGGCTAACGAGCAGTACTTC.

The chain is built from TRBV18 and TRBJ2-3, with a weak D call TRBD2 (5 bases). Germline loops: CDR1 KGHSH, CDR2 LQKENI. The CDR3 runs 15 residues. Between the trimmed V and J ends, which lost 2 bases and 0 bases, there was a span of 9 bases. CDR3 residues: CASSPGETSTDTQYF. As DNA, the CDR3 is TGTGCCAGCTCACCAGGGGAGACTAGCACAGATACGCAGTATTTT.

The CDR3 region is CAISGGFGSTDTQYF. The CDR3, as DNA: TGTGCCATATCGGGGGGGTTTGGGAGCACAGATACGCAGTATTTT. This chain connects TRBV6-6 to TRBJ2-3; 8 nucleotides match TRBD2. The length of the CDR3 is 15 residues. CDR1 and CDR2 from the germline V gene are MNHNY and SVGAGI (reference sequence). With V trimmed by 10 bases and J by 0 bases, 9 bases remained unmatched.

CDR3 loop: CASSIKGKQQPQHF. The CDR3 bases are TGTGCCAGTAGTATTAAGGGGAAGCAGCAGCCCCAGCATTTT. The chain joins TRBV19 to TRBJ1-5; D may be TRBD1 (5 bases). The CDR3 spans 14 residues. The germline V gene has CDR1 LNHDA and CDR2 SQIVND (reference sequence). V lost 3 bases to trimming and J lost 7 bases, with 13 bases between them.

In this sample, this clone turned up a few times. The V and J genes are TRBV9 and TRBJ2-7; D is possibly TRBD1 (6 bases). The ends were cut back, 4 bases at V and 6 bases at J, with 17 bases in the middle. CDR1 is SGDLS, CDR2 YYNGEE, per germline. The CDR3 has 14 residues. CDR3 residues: CASSPRWTATEQYF. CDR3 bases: TGTGCCAGCAGCCCCCGCTGGACAGCCACCGAGCAGTACTTC.

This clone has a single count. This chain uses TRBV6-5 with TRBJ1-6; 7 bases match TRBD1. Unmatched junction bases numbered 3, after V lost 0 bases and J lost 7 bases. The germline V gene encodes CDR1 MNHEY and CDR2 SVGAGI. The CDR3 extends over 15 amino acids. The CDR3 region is CASSYSGTVNSPLHF. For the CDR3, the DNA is TGTGCCAGCAGTTACTCGGGGACAGTCAATTCACCCCTCCACTTT.

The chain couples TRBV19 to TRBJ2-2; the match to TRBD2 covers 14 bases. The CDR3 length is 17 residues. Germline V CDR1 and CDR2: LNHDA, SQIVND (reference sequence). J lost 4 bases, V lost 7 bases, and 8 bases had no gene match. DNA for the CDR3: TGTGCCAGTAAGGGACTAGCGGGAGTAAGTAGCACCGGGGAGCTGTTTTTT. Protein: CASKGLAGVSSTGELFF.